What follows are 6 T cell receptor beta chains derived from one specimen sequenced in a study of T cells in women clearing cervical HPV infection. Assay used: immunoSEQ multiplex PCR; TCRdb lists only in-frame clones, some missing. The table for this sample gives about 40,000 clones. Material for sequencing was blood buffy coat. The receptors were sampled from a woman between 18 and 69 years old with a cervical HPV16 infection that either progressed to CIN3+ or cleared (not recorded which).

Notes on this clone: The read halts 3 residues ahead of the CDR3 end, with the missing end drawn from the germline J gene. This chain uses TRBV18 with TRBJ1-3; maybe TRBD1 (5 bases). Germline V gene lookup returns CDR1 KGHSH and CDR2 LQKENI. The CDR3 contains 16 residues. V lost 5 bases and J lost 0, with 14 bases in between. This CDR3 is CASSSATVNSGNTIYF. The DNA read from the CDR3 is TGTGCCAGCTCATCCGCGACAGTGAACTCTGGAAACACC.

With regard to this clone: The DNA ends 3 residues before the CDR3 does, and the rest of the CDR3 is filled in from the germline J gene. The rearrangement links TRBV11-2 to TRBJ2-1, with D possibly being TRBD1 or TRBD2 (5 bases each). V was clipped by 5 bases and J by 9 bases, with 17 bases between them. The CDR3 is 14 residues long. Germline-derived CDR1 and CDR2 are SGHAT and FQNNGV. CDR3 in amino acids: CASSPRAARGEQFF. Partial CDR3 DNA: TGTGCCAGCAGCCCCCGGGCCGCGAGGGGTGAG.

As concerns this clone: The read gets to within 3 residues of the CDR3 end, and the germline J gene fills in the rest. This chain connects TRBV4-1 to TRBJ2-3; D is unresolved. Trimming shortened V by 4 bases and J by 2 bases, and 10 bases separated the two germline ends. The CDR3 sequence is 14 residues long. Per germline, CDR1 MGHRA and CDR2 YSYEKL. The CDR3: CASSPDTSTDTQYF. Partial CDR3 DNA: TGCGCCAGCAGCCCAGACACTTCCACAGATACG.

Note on this clone: The DNA ends 3 residues before the CDR3 does, and the rest of the CDR3 is filled in from the germline J gene. This chain joins TRBV5-1 and TRBJ2-7; TRBD1 matches 10 bases. This CDR3 has 16 amino acids. CDR1 is SGHRS, CDR2 YFSETQ, per germline. Trimming removed 0 bases from V and 3 bases from J; junction bases left unmatched: 6. The chain's CDR3 is CASSLDPDRGIYEQYF. Partial CDR3 DNA: TGCGCCAGCAGCTTGGATCCGGACAGGGGGATCTACGAG.

With regard to this clone: The read gets to within 3 residues of the CDR3 end, and the germline J gene fills in the rest. The V gene is TRBV20-1, the J gene TRBJ2-2; D remains unclear. Trimming shortened V by 1 base and J by 2 bases, and 5 bases separated the two germline ends. The CDR3 loop spans 13 amino acids. Germline CDR1 reads DFQATT; CDR2 reads SNEGSKA (reference sequence). The CDR3 region is CSARARNTGELFF. Incomplete CDR3 DNA: TGCAGTGCTAGAGCCAGAAACACCGGGGAG.

Notes on this clone: The sequenced fragment ends 3 residues before the CDR3 boundary, so the rest is inferred from the germline J gene. The V call is TRBV19, the J call TRBJ1-1; 10 nucleotides match TRBD1. There are 16 residues in the CDR3. Germline CDR1 reads LNHDA; CDR2 reads SQIVND (reference sequence). The V gene end was trimmed by 6 bases and the J gene end by 1 base; junction bases not matched to a gene: 8. CDR3 residues: CASSFGTGDWNTEAFF. The part of the CDR3 DNA that was read is TGTGCCAGTAGCTTTGGGACAGGGGATTGGAACACTGAA.